The source of this T cell receptor beta chain is a study of CD8+ T cells in alopecia areata. Overall study context: For 6 to 18 months, tofacitinib was taken, and 6 months off drug followed.

The CDR3 extends over 13 amino acids. Germline loops: CDR1 MNHEY, CDR2 SMNVEV (reference sequence). V was trimmed by 2 bases and J by 7 bases, leaving 11 bases between them. This clone has just one count. Sequencing relied on a cDNA template that was reverse transcribed from extracted RNA. Clones were read by immunoSEQ multiplex PCR, and TCRdb kept only the in-frame ones, dropping some. The sample has 200,000 to 250,000 clones, 66% seen once. Stated treatment: oral pan-JAK inhibitor, 5-10 mg twice daily. The receptor was isolated from a human donor with alopecia areata. The source was CD4+ T cells sorted from blood, collected around week 46, from a patient treated with tofacitinib. V is TRBV27 and J is TRBJ2-5; D not certain. The chain's CDR3 is CASSLITSGTQYF. The CDR3 DNA reads as TGTGCCAGCAGTTTAATCACTTCCGGGACCCAGTACTTC.